Listed below are T cell receptor beta chains from one sample, sequenced in a study of blood T cell repertoires in COVID-19. Only in-frame clones appear in the TCRdb table, and some are missing; sequencing was by immunoSEQ multiplex PCR. The sample lists under 200,000 clones; about four fifths were seen once. Sequenced: peripheral blood. Source of these receptors: a man aged 70 or older who had recovered from COVID-19. Both conserved end residues are part of each CDR3. A D gene is named only where the DNA matches it firmly. A clone size is listed for some rows: how often the clone was seen (once, few, many), or a class if it is expanded.

TRBJ2-1	-	TRBV30	TRBD2	TGTGCCTGGGCCGGGACTAGTCGCGCAGCTGAGCAGTTCTTC	CAWAGTSRAAEQFF
TRBJ2-2	-	TRBV7-2	-	TGTGCCAGCAGTCTCGAGTCGGCGGGTAACACCGGGGAGCTGTTTTTT	CASSLESAGNTGELFF
TRBJ2-2	-	TRBV3-1/TRBV3-2	TRBD1	TGTGCCAGCAGCCCTCAGACAGGGTTTTACACCGGGGAGCTGTTTTTT	CASSPQTGFYTGELFF
TRBJ1-2	-	TRBV5-1	TRBD1	TGCGCCAGCAGCCCGGACAGGGACTATGGCTACACCTTC	CASSPDRDYGYTF
TRBJ1-2	-	TRBV9	TRBD1	TGTGCCAGCAGCGAACTACAGGGGTTCTATGGCTACACCTTC	CASSELQGFYGYTF
TRBJ2-3	-	TRBV7-2	-	TGTGCCAGCAGCTTTAGCGCCGTGGGGCAGGGGTTAGATACGCAGTATTTT	CASSFSAVGQGLDTQYF
TRBJ2-1	-	TRBV19	TRBD2	TGTGCCAGTAGTGTCGGACTAGCAGTCCGCAATGAGCAGTTCTTC	CASSVGLAVRNEQFF
TRBJ1-4	-	TRBV7-2	TRBD1	TGTGCCAGCAGCCAGGGGGGATTCGGTGAAAAACTGTTTTTT	CASSQGGFGEKLFF
TRBJ1-5	few	TRBV6-6	-	TGTGCCAGCAGTCCACCGGGACACCAAATATATAGCAATCAGCCCCAGCATTTT	CASSPPGHQIYSNQPQHF
TRBJ2-5	-	TRBV9	-	TGTGCCAGCAGCGCCTCAGGGGGGAGAGAGACCCAGTACTTC	CASSASGGRETQYF
TRBJ2-7	once	TRBV7-9	TRBD2	TGTGCCAGCAGCTTAGCGGGAGGGCCGGGGGACGAGCAGTACTTC	CASSLAGGPGDEQYF
TRBJ1-5	-	TRBV5-1	-	TGCGCCAGCAGCTTTCTGGATGGGGAGCTCAGCAATCAGCCCCAGCATTTT	CASSFLDGELSNQPQHF
TRBJ2-2	once	TRBV30	-	TGTGCCTGGTCGTCGGGAGGGACAGACACCGGGGAGCTGTTTTTT	CAWSSGGTDTGELFF
TRBJ1-2	-	TRBV15	-	TGTGCCACCAGCAGAGATCTGGGAGAGGGCTACACCTTC	CATSRDLGEGYTF
TRBJ1-6	-	TRBV7-2	TRBD1	TGTGCCAGCAGCTTAGGAGACAGGGGTAACTCACCCCTCCACTTT	CASSLGDRGNSPLHF
TRBJ1-5	many	TRBV19	TRBD1	TGTGCCAGTAGTGGGACAGGGGGGTATCAGCCCCAGCATTTT	CASSGTGGYQPQHF
TRBJ2-7	-	TRBV13	TRBD2	TGTGCCAGCAGCTTCGGACTAGCGGGGGGCGAGCAGTACTTC	CASSFGLAGGEQYF
TRBJ2-3	-	TRBV9	-	TGTGCCAGCAGCGCCGGTGGAGGGCCGGATACGCAGTATTTT	CASSAGGGPDTQYF
TRBJ1-2	few	TRBV3-1/TRBV3-2	TRBD1	TGTGCCAGCAGCCCGATAATGACAGGGAACTATGGCTACACCTTC	CASSPIMTGNYGYTF
TRBJ2-1	-	TRBV7-9	-	TGTGCCAGCAGCTTAGGGGAGAGGCAGGCAAAGTTCTTC	CASSLGERQAKFF
TRBJ1-1	-	TRBV3-1/TRBV3-2	-	TGTGCCAGCAGCCAACCGGAGGGTACTGAAGCTTTCTTT	CASSQPEGTEAFF
TRBJ2-7	-	TRBV3-1/TRBV3-2	-	TGTGCCAGCAGCCAAGTTATGGCCTCCTACGAGCAGTACTTC	CASSQVMASYEQYF
TRBJ1-1	-	TRBV5-1	TRBD1	TGCGCCAGCAGTCACGACAGGGCGGGGATGAACACTGAAGCTTTCTTT	CASSHDRAGMNTEAFF
TRBJ1-3	-	TRBV30	-	TGTGCCTGGAGTGTAGGAGGTGGCCCTGGAAACACCATATATTTT	CAWSVGGGPGNTIYF
TRBJ2-7	-	TRBV4-1	TRBD2	TGCGCCAGCAGCCAAGGACTAGCGGGAGTGCGCGAGCAGTACTTC	CASSQGLAGVREQYF
TRBJ1-4	-	TRBV5-6	-	TGTGCCAGCAGCTTGGTCGGGGGGGAGGCCGAAAAACTGTTTTTT	CASSLVGGEAEKLFF
TRBJ1-5	-	TRBV2	TRBD1	TGTGCCAGCAGTGGGACAGGGGAGAGCCAGCCCCAGCATTTT	CASSGTGESQPQHF
TRBJ2-3	-	TRBV5-4	-	TGTGCCAGCAGCCCGCCACAGGGTTTTAGCACAGATACGCAGTATTTT	CASSPPQGFSTDTQYF
TRBJ2-5	-	TRBV19	TRBD2	TGTGCCAGTAGTGAGGGACTAGCGGGAGTGGAGACCCAGTACTTC	CASSEGLAGVETQYF
TRBJ1-6	-	TRBV20-1	-	TGCAGTGCTAGTCCCAGGGCGTCCTATAATTCACCCCTCCACTTT	CSASPRASYNSPLHF
TRBJ1-4	once	TRBV6-5	-	TGTGCCACCCAGACAAGCCCGAATGAAAAACTGTTTTTT	CATQTSPNEKLFF
TRBJ1-6	-	TRBV4-1	-	TGCGCCAGCAGCCAAGACAGGCGATCGACCCCAAATTCACCCCTCCACTTT	CASSQDRRSTPNSPLHF
TRBJ2-3	-	TRBV3-1/TRBV3-2	TRBD2	TGTGCCAGCAGCCAAGCTCTAGCGGGAGGGAATACGCAGTATTTT	CASSQALAGGNTQYF
TRBJ2-7	-	TRBV10-3	TRBD2	TGTGCCATCAGTGCTGGGCGGGAGCGAGAGCAGTACTTC	CAISAGREREQYF
TRBJ1-2	once	TRBV25-1	-	TGTGCCAGCAGTGCAGGGGCTGGCTACACCTTC	CASSAGAGYTF
TRBJ1-1	once	TRBV20-1	-	TGCAGTGCAGGGAGGACTGAAGCTTTCTTT	CSAGRTEAFF
TRBJ2-7	-	TRBV6-2/TRBV6-3	-	TGTGCCAGCAGTTACGACAGAGACTACGAGCAGTACTTC	CASSYDRDYEQYF
TRBJ2-1	few	TRBV5-4	TRBD2	TGTGCCAGCACCTACGGGGCGGGAGCGAAGGATGAGCAGTTCTTC	CASTYGAGAKDEQFF
TRBJ1-6	-	TRBV12-3/TRBV12-4	-	TGTGCCAGCAGTACCCGGGGTTTATCACCCCTCCACTTT	CASSTRGLSPLHF
TRBJ2-2	few	TRBV5-1	-	TGCGCCAGCAGCTTCGGGACAACGAACACCGGGGAGCTGTTTTTT	CASSFGTTNTGELFF